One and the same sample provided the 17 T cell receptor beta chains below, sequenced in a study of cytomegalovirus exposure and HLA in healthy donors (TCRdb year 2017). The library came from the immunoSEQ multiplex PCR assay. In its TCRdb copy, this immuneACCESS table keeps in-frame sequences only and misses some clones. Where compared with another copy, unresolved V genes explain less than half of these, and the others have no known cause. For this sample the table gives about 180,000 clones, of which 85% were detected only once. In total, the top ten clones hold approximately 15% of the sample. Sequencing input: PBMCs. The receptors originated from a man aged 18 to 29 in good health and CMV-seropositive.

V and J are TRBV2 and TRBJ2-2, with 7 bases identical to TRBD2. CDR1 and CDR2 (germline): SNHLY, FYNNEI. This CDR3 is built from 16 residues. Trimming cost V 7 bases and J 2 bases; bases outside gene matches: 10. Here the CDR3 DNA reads TGTGCCAGCACTTCAGGGAGACTAGCAAACACCGGGGAGCTGTTTTTT. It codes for CASTSGRLANTGELFF.

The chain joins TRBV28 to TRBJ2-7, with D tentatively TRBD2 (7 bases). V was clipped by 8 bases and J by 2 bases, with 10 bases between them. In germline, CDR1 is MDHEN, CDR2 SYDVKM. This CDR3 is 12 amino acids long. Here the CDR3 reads CASGGGAYEQYF. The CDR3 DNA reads TGTGCCAGCGGGGGGGGCGCCTACGAGCAGTACTTC.

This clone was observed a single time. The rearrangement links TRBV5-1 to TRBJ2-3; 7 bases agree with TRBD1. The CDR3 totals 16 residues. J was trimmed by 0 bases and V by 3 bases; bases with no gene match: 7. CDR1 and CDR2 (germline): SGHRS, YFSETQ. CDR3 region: CASSSGLTGSTDTQYF. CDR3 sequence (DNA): TGCGCCAGCAGCTCGGGGTTGACAGGGAGCACAGATACGCAGTATTTT.

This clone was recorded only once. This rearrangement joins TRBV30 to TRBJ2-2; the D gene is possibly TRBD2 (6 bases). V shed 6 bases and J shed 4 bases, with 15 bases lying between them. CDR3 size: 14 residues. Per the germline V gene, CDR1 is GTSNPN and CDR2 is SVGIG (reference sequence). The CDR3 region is CACTFRRGTGELFF. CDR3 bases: TGTGCCTGTACCTTTAGGAGGGGCACCGGGGAGCTGTTTTTT.

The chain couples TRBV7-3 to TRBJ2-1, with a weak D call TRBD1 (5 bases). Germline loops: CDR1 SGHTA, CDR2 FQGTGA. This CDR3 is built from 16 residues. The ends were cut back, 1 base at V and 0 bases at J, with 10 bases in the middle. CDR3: CASSLSGASSYNEQFF. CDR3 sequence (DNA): TGTGCCAGCAGCTTAAGTGGGGCGAGCTCCTACAATGAGCAGTTCTTC. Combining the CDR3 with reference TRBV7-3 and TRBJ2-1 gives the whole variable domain GAGVSQTPSNKVTEKGKYVELRCDPISGHTALYWYRQSLGQGPEFLIYFQGTGAADDSGLPNDRFFAVRPEGSVSTLKIQRTERGDSAVYLCASSLSGASSYNEQFFGPGTRLTVL.

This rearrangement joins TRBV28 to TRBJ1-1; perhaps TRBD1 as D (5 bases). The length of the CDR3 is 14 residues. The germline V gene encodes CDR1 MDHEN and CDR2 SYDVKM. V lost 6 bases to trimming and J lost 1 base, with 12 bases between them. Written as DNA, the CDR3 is TGTGCCAGCAGCCTGAGCGGGGGGAACACTGAAGCTTTCTTT. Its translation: CASSLSGGNTEAFF.

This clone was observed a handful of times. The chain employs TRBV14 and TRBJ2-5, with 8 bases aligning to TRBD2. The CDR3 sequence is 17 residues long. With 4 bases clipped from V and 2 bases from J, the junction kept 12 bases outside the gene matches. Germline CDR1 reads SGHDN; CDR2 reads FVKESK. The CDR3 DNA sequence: TGTGCCAGCAGCCCTCTAGCGGCGGGAGGACCACAAGAGACCCAGTACTTC. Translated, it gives CASSPLAAGGPQETQYF.

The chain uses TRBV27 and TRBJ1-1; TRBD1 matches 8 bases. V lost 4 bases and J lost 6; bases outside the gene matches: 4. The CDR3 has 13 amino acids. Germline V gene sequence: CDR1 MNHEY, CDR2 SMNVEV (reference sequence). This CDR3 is CASSSQGASEAFF. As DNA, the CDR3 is TGTGCCAGCAGTTCCCAGGGGGCCTCTGAAGCTTTCTTT.

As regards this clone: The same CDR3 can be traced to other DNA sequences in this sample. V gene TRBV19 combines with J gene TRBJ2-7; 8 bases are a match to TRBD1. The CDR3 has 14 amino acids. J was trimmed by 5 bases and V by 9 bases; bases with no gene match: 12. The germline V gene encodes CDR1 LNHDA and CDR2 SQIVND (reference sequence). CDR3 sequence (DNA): TGTGCCAGCTCCATACGGCCAGGGGGCCACGAGCAGTACTTC. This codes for CASSIRPGGHEQYF.

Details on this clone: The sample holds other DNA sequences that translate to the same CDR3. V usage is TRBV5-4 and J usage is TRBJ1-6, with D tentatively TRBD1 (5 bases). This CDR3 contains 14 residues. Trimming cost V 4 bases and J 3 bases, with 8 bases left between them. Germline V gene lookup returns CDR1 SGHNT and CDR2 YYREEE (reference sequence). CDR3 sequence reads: CASSLDSYNSPLHF. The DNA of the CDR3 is TGTGCCAGCAGCCTAGACAGCTATAATTCACCCCTCCACTTT.

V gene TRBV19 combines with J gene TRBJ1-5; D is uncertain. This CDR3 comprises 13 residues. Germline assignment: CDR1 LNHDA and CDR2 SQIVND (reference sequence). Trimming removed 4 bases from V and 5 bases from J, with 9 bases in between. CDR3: CASSRGGYQPQHF. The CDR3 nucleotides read TGTGCCAGTAGTAGGGGAGGGTATCAGCCCCAGCATTTT.

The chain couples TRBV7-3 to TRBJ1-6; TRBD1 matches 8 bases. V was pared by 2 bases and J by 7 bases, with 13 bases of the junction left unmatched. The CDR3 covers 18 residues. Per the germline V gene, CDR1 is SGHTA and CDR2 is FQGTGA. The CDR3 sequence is CASSLWLGQAPTNSPLHF. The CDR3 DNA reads TGTGCCAGCAGCTTATGGCTGGGACAGGCGCCAACCAATTCACCCCTCCACTTT.

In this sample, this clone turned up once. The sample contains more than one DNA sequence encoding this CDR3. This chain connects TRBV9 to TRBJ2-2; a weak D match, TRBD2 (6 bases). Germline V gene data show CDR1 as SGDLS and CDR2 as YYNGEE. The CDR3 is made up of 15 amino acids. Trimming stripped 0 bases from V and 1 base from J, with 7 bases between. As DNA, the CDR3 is TGTGCCAGCAGCGTAGGGGGAGGGAACACCGGGGAGCTGTTTTTT. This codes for CASSVGGGNTGELFF. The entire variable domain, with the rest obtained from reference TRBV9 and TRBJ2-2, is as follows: DSGVTQTPKHLITATGQRVTLRCSPRSGDLSVYWYQQSLDQGLQFLIQYYNGEERAKGNILERFSAQQFPDLHSELNLSSLELGDSALYFCASSVGGGNTGELFFGEGSRLTVL.

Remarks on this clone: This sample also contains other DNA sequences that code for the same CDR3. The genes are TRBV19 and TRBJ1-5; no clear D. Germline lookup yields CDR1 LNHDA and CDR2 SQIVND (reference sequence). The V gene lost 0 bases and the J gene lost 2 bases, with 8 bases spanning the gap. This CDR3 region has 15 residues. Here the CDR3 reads CASSIEGTGNQPQHF. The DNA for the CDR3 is TGTGCCAGTAGTATAGAGGGTACAGGCAATCAGCCCCAGCATTTT.

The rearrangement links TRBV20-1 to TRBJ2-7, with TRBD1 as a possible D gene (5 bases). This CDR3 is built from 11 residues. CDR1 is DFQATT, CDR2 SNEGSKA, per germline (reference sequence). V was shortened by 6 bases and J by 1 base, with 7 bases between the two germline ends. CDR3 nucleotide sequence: TGCAGTGCAAGACAGTCCTACGAGCAGTACTTC. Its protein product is CSARQSYEQYF.

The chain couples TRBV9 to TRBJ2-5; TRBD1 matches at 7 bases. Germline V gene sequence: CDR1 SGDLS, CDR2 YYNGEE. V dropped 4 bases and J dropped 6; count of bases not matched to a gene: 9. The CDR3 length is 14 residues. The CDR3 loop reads CASSSETGSKTQYF. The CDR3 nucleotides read TGTGCCAGCAGCTCCGAGACAGGGTCAAAGACCCAGTACTTC.

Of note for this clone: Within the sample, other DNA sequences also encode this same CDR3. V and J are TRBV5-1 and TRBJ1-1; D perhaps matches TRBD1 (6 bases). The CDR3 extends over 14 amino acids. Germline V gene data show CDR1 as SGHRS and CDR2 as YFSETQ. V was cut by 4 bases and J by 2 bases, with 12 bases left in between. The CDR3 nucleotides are TGCGCCAGCAGCCGCACAGGGCTAAACACTGAAGCTTTCTTT. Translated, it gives CASSRTGLNTEAFF.